This T cell receptor (beta chain) originates from a study of CXCR3-negative and CXCR3-positive naive CD8 T cells. General observations from the study: TRB CDR3 hydrophobicity was greater in CXCR3-positive naive cells than in CXCR3-negative naive cells.

With regard to this clonotype: The antigen is unknown.

Germline loops: CDR1 MGHDK, CDR2 SYGVNS. CDR3 length: 12 amino acids. UMI labels and 5' RACE were used to prepare the TRB cDNA libraries. One entry per CDR3 protein, without DNA, is what TCRdb gives after re-calling the 5' RACE reads. Its table records tens of thousands of distinct CDR3 sequences. The chain uses TRBV25-1 and TRBJ2-7; the D gene TCRdb calls, TRBD1, cannot be checked with no DNA. The specimen was naive CXCR3+ CD8+ T cells from blood. Subset indicated: CD45RO-CCR7+CD27+CD95- naive CD8+ T cells expressing CXCR3 (TNR3+). This TCR was sampled from a human donor in good health. Some clones in this sample may be carry-over from other donors' samples. CDR3 region: CASSEGGYEQYF.